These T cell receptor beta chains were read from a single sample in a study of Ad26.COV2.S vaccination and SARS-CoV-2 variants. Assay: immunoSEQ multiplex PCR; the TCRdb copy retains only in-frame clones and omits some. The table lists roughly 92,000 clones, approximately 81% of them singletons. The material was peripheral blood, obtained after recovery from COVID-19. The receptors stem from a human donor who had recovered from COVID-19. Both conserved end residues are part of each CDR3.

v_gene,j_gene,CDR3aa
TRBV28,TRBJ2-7,CASSPGQGSYEQYF
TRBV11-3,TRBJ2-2,CASSSRLAGAVWTGELFF
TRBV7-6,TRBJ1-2,CASSSTGPYGYTF
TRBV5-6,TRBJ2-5,CASSLIEGLVGETQYF
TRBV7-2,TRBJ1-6,CASSLLNRASPLHF
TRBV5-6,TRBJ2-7,CASSFVKQSSYEQYF
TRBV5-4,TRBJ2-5,CASSLPGTPLGETQYF
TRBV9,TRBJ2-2,CASRPRPTGELFF
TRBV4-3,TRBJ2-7,CASSQGGASSLRDEQYF
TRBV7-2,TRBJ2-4,CASSSGYGNIQYF
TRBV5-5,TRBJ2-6,CASSLGAGTGTSGANVLTF
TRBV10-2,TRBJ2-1,CASSEMTSGNEQFF
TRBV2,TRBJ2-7,CASRIWQPYF
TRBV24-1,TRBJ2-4,CATSDLGPGTNIQYF
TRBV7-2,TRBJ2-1,CASRAGGSSYNEQFF
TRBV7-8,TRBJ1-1,CASSLARISLNTEAFF
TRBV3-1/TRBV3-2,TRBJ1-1,CASSAQVGYGTEAFF
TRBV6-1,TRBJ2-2,CASSDSGRAPGELFF
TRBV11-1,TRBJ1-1,CATGRGRTEAFF
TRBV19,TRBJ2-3,CASSRISTDTQYF
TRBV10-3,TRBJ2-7,CAISEPSGTYEQYF
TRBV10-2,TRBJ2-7,CASSTNSYEQYF
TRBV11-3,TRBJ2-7,CAIAIVQNRSYEQYF
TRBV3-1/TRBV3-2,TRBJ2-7,CAPQQRPSGRGSYEQYF
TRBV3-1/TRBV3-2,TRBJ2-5,CASSQEEGTSGTKETQYF
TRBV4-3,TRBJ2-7,CASSQGDPGQAGEQYF
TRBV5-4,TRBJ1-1,CASSLGQGKVEAFF
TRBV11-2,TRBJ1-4,CASSPRTGGLFEKLFF
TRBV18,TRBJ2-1,CASSRTGGSYNEQFF
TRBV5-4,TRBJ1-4,CASSLGQAGEKLFF
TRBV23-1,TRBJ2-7,CASSRRTGDSYEQYF
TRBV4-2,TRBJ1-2,CASSQDLEGLVYGYTF
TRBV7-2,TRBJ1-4,CASSFQGREKLFF
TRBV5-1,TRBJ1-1,CASSSSPSGVRGNTEAFF
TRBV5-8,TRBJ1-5,CASSFHIGEGEYFQPQHF
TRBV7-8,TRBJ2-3,CASSRLTGTTDTQYF
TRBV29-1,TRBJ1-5,CSVDQGPNQPQHF
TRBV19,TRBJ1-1,CASSDRDRVYFTEAFF
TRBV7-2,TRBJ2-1,CASSPAGAPYNEQFF
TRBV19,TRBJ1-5,CASSMETHTAHTYQPQHF
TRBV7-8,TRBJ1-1,CASSLDRIAEAFF
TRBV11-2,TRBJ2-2,CASSFRGAGTNTGELFF
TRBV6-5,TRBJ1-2,CASSQTGSGYTF
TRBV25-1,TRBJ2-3,CASSIGGVVDTQYF
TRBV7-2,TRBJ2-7,CASSFFGSSYEQYF
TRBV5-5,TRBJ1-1,CASSSLTGVNTEAFF
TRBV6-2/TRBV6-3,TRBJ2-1,CASSSQGGGNEQFF
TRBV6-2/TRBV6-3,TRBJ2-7,CASSYSRREHTYEQYF
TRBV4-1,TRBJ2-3,CASSQDPPGGTDTQYF
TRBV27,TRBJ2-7,CASSGLEGYEQYF
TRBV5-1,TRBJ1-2,CASSFSFDGTYGYTF
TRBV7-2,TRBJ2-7,CASSLEPDNVGEQYF
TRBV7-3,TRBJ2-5,CASSPQLATQETQYF
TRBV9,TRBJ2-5,CASSDLAGGIAETQYF
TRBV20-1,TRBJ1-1,CSASYGGTRTEAFF